This T cell receptor (beta chain) was found in a study of Ad26.COV2.S vaccination and SARS-CoV-2 variants. Background on the study: Ad26.COV2.S, an intramuscular injection, was given once or twice 56 days apart. Study-wide points: Participants in the vaccine arm had higher spike-specific TCR breadth; placebo recipients had lower. Placebo and vaccine recipients had non-spike TCR breadth that was similar.

Stated treatment: around 19 received Ad26.COV2.S at low or high dose, single or two shots; roughly five received placebo; per-sample allocation not given. Material that was analyzed had been drawn on day 63 after the first vaccine or placebo injection. Produced via immunoSEQ multiplex PCR; TCRdb's table is partial and in-frame only. The table records some 500,000 clones, roughly 89% of them present only once. Comment on this clone: Its antigen remains unknown.

The CDR3 is 12 residues long. Germline lookup yields CDR1 MNHNS and CDR2 SASEGT. V lost 11 bases to trimming and J lost 2 bases, with 9 bases between them. The TCR was taken from a person between 18 and 65 years old who received the Ad26.COV2.S COVID-19 vaccine or a placebo. The chain links TRBV6-1 to TRBJ2-2, with D possibly matching TRBD1 (5 bases). The sample in question was peripheral blood, obtained in a trial of Ad26.COV2.S vaccine versus placebo. In DNA form, the CDR3 reads TGTGCCTCAGGGCTAAACACCGGGGAGCTGTTTTTT. This encodes CASGLNTGELFF.